The present TCR beta chain was sequenced within a study of chemoradiotherapy in HPV16-positive cancers. Only in-frame clones appear in the TCRdb table, and some are missing; sequencing was by immunoSEQ multiplex PCR. The sample lists about 9,600 clones, about 80% occurring once. As concerns this clone: Its antigen remains unknown.

The CDR3 contains 15 residues. Germline CDR1 reads GTSNPN; CDR2 reads SVGIG (reference sequence). J lost 5 bases, V lost 2 bases, and 8 bases had no gene match. Study-wide findings and caveats: Candidate HPV-specific clones and E7-related TCR motifs grew in tumor during treatment.

This sequence joins TRBV30 and TRBJ1-4, with 7 bases lining up with TRBD1. This clonotype originated in a human donor with HPV-associated anogenital cancer. Here the sequenced sample was tumor tissue, taken from a patient who underwent chemoradiotherapy. This CDR3 is CAWSLWTGPNEKLFF. The DNA for the CDR3 is TGTGCCTGGAGTCTATGGACAGGACCAAATGAAAAACTGTTTTTT.